This T cell receptor beta chain derives from a study of cytomegalovirus exposure and HLA in healthy donors. The study's findings and limits: Most CMV-associated TCR beta chains were later found to appear HLA-restricted. In a later analysis, HLA-associated TCR beta chains were more clonally expanded than equally common others.

With regard to this clone: Antigen: not known.

This CDR3 comprises 13 residues. Germline trimming cut 4 bases from V and 4 bases from J; bases unmatched to any gene: 0. Germline CDR1 and CDR2: SNHLY and FYNNEI. PCR used 60 Vbeta primers and 13 Jbeta primers. The repertoire was sequenced with immunoSEQ multiplex PCR; TCRdb's copy has only in-frame clones and lacks some. There are 100,000 or so clones in the sample; roughly four fifths occur only once, and 4.5% to 6.5% lies in the top ten. Sequencing was carried out using PBMCs. The genes are TRBV2 and TRBJ2-7, with TRBD1 matching 11 bases. This sequence was found in a man aged 35 to 55 in good health and CMV-seropositive. The DNA of the CDR3 is TGTGCCAGCAGTGGGGACAGGGGGTACGAGCAGTACTTC. This encodes CASSGDRGYEQYF.